Listed below are T cell receptor beta chains from one sample, sequenced in a study of blood T cell repertoires in COVID-19. The assay was immunoSEQ multiplex PCR, and TCRdb's table has in-frame clones only and misses some. The sample yields some 180,000 clones, roughly 84% seen once. The sequenced sample consisted of PBMCs or T cells enriched from blood (not recorded which). Receptors were obtained from a woman younger than 45 who had been exposed to COVID-19. Each CDR3 is given with its conserved first and last residue. D genes are given only for firm matches. Size values are once, few and many counts, or a class for expanded clones, and some rows have none.

v_call | clone_size | d_call | cdr3_aa
TRBV7-9 | NA | TRBD1 | CATLDGTGESPLHF
TRBV3-1/TRBV3-2 | NA | NA | CASSQSEDGNYEQYF
TRBV6-2/TRBV6-3 | NA | TRBD1 | CASSSLGGPAKNIQYF
TRBV15 | NA | NA | CATRSSGEKLFF
TRBV4-3 | few | NA | CASSHDTGHGSPLHF
TRBV3-1/TRBV3-2 | many | NA | CASSHSDSPLHF
TRBV9 | NA | NA | CASSLSGGSNYGYTF
TRBV7-2 | NA | NA | CASSLESFGVRDAEAFF
TRBV6-2/TRBV6-3 | NA | TRBD1 | CASSYSPDRKAADQPQHF
TRBV6-2/TRBV6-3 | NA | TRBD2 | CASSSGGSLQETQYF
TRBV7-9 | NA | TRBD2 | CASSLLLAQVTQYF
TRBV14 | NA | TRBD1 | CASSQSPGQGTYEQYF
TRBV10-3 | NA | NA | CAIRQADTDTQYF
TRBV6-5 | NA | NA | CASSFQGSNQPQHF
TRBV11-2 | NA | NA | CASSTGGRVENEQFF
TRBV6-5 | once | TRBD1 | CASRGQSSNQPQHF
TRBV3-1/TRBV3-2 | once | NA | CASSQAGGSYEQYF
TRBV2 | few | NA | CASSPRVLGATEAFF
TRBV7-9 | NA | TRBD1 | CASSSRQGSNSPLHF
TRBV4-3 | NA | TRBD2 | CASSQVAGQETQYF
TRBV5-1 | NA | NA | CASSVSAGIGTYEQYF
TRBV27 | once | NA | CASSSARLVADTQYF
TRBV7-6 | NA | TRBD1 | CASSIYRGPQETQYF
TRBV18 | NA | TRBD1 | CASSPGTDNSPLHF
TRBV5-4 | many | NA | CASSLGRRYGYTF
TRBV24-1 | NA | NA | CATSDPSRDTQYF
TRBV7-9 | NA | NA | CASRREDLGPGNTEAFF
TRBV30 | few | NA | CAWRRSPSTEAFF
TRBV19 | NA | NA | CASSPSGHMNTEAFF
TRBV24-1 | NA | TRBD2 | CATSDSRTSGSSAGELFF